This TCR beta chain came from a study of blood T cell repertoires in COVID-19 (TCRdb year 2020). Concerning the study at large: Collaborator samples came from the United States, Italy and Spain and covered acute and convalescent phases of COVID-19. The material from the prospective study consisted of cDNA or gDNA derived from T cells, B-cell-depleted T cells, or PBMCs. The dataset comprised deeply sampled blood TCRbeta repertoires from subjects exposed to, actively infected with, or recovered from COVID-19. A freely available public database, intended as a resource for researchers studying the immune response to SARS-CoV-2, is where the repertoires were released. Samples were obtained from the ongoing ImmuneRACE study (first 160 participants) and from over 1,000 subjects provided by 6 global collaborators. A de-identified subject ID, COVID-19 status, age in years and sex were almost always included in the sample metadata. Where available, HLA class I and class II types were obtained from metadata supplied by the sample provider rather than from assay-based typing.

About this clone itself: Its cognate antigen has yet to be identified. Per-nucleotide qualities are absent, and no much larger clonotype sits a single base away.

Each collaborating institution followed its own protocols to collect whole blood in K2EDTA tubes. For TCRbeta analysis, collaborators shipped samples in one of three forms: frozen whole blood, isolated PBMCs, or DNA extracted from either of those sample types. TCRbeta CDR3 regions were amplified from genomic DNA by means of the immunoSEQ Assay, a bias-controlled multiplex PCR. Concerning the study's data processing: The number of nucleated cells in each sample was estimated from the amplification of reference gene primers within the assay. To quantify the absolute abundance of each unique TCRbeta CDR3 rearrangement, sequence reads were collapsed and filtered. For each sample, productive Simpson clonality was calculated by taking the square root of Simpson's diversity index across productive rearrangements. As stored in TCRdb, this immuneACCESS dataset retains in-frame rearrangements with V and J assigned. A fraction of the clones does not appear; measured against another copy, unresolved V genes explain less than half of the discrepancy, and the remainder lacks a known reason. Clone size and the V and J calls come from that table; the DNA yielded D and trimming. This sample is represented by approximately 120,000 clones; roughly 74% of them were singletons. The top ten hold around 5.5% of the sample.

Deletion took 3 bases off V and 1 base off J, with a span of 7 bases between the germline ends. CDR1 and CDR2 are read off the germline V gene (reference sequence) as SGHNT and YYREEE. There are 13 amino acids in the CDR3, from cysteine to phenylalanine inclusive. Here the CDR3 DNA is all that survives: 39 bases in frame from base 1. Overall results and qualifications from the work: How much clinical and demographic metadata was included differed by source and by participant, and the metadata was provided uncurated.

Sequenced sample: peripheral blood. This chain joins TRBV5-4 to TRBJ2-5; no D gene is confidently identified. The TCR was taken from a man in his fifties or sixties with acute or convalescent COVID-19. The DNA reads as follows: TGTGCCAGCAGCTCACGGTTCCAAGAGACCCAGTACTTC. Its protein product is CASSSRFQETQYF. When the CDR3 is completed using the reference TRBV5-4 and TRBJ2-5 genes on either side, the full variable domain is ETGVTQSPTHLIKTRGQQVTLRCSSQSGHNTVSWYQQALGQGPQFIFQYYREEENGRGNFPPRFSGLQFPNYSSELNVNALELDDSALYLCASSSRFQETQYFGPGTRLLVL.